Listed below are T cell receptor beta chains from one sample, sequenced in a study of shared T cell receptors in the human thymus. Profiling relied on immunoSEQ multiplex PCR, and the TCRdb table lists in-frame clones only, not all of them. The sample shows 450,000 to 650,000 clones, 70% to 80% of them seen only once. The same data also contributed to another study, on human thymus T cells.

Sequenced: thymocytes. Every receptor here comes from a boy younger than two with a congenital heart defect. Each CDR3 is given with its conserved first and last residue. The D gene is left open where the match is weak. Rows give clone size only sometimes, using once, few, many, or a class for an expanded clone.

>TRBD2|NA|TRBJ2-7|TRBV13
TGTGCCAGCACACCTTGGAGCGGGAGTACCTACGAGCAGTACTTC
CASTPWSGSTYEQYF
>NA|NA|TRBJ2-7|TRBV28
TGTGCCAGCAGTTTATGTGGGGAGGCAAGGGAAGAATCCTACGAGCAGTACTTC
CASSLCGEAREESYEQYF
>TRBD2|NA|TRBJ2-7|TRBV9
TGTGCCAGCAGCGCGACTAGCGGGAGCGACGAGCAGTACTTC
CASSATSGSDEQYF
>TRBD2|NA|TRBJ2-3|TRBV5-1
TGCGCCAGCAGCTTGGGCCGACTAGCGCTCACAGATACGCAGTATTTT
CASSLGRLALTDTQYF
>NA|NA|TRBJ1-1|TRBV12-2
TGTGCAAGTCGCTATCCGGACACTGAAGCTTTCTTT
CASRYPDTEAFF
>NA|NA|TRBJ2-7|TRBV7-9
TGTGCCAGCAGCCCGGACAGCTCCTACGAGCAGTACTTC
CASSPDSSYEQYF
>TRBD2|NA|TRBJ2-2|TRBV30
TGTGCCTGGAGTGTTAGCGGGCAGGGCGGAGAGGCCGGGGAGCTGTTTTTT
CAWSVSGQGGEAGELFF
>TRBD2|once|TRBJ2-4|TRBV14
TGTGCCAGCAGCCAAGAAGGGACTAGCGACCCGTTAGCCAAAAACATTCAGTACTTC
CASSQEGTSDPLAKNIQYF
>NA|NA|TRBJ1-1|TRBV29-1
TGCAGCGTCCGATCCGACAGAATGAACACTGAAGCTTTCTTT
CSVRSDRMNTEAFF
>TRBD2|NA|TRBJ2-1|TRBV4-2
TGTGCCAGCAGCCAAGCCCCCCAGGGACTAGCGGGTTTCCATGAGCAGTTCTTC
CASSQAPQGLAGFHEQFF
>TRBD1|few|TRBJ2-2|TRBV30
TGTGCCTGGATTAGGGGGCGGGCCGGGGAGCTGTTTTTT
CAWIRGRAGELFF
>NA|NA|TRBJ2-7|TRBV19
TGTGCCAGTAGTCCCAGGGAACACGAGCAGTACTTC
CASSPREHEQYF
>NA|NA|TRBJ2-7|TRBV27
TGTGCCAGCAGTTATCTGGAGGGGTACGAGCAGTACTTC
CASSYLEGYEQYF
>TRBD1|NA|TRBJ2-7|TRBV7-3
TGTGCCAGCAGCTCCTCACAGGCCAGGGGGTCCTACGAGCAGTACTTC
CASSSSQARGSYEQYF
>NA|NA|TRBJ2-5|TRBV2
TGTGCCAGCAGTAACGACCATGACGGGGTTCGGGGAGAGACCCAGTACTTC
CASSNDHDGVRGETQYF
>TRBD1|NA|TRBJ2-2|TRBV25-1
TGTGCCAGCAGTGAATATAAGGCCACAGGGGGCGATGGCGGGGAGCTGTTTTTT
CASSEYKATGGDGGELFF
>TRBD2|NA|TRBJ2-7|TRBV14
TGTGCCAGCAAACCTAGCGGGTACTCCTACGAGCAGTACTTC
CASKPSGYSYEQYF
>TRBD2|NA|TRBJ2-3|TRBV27
TGTGCCAGCAGTCATATAGAGACTAGCGGGGACACAGATACGCAGTATTTT
CASSHIETSGDTDTQYF
>TRBD1|NA|TRBJ1-1|TRBV6-5
TGTGCCAGCGGCGAGACCGGGACAGGGAGCACTGAAGCTTTCTTT
CASGETGTGSTEAFF
>TRBD2|NA|TRBJ2-5|TRBV9
TGTGCCAGCAGCGTAGACGGTGGACTAGCGGGCTCTAGGGGGGAGACCCAGTACTTC
CASSVDGGLAGSRGETQYF
>TRBD1|NA|TRBJ1-1|TRBV6-4
TGTGCCAGCAAAGGGGACAGGGGGCACACTGAAGCTTTCTTT
CASKGDRGHTEAFF
>TRBD2|NA|TRBJ2-7|TRBV28
TGTGCCAGCAGTTTGTCGGGACTAGCGGGAGAAATTTCCTACGAGCAGTACTTC
CASSLSGLAGEISYEQYF
>TRBD2|NA|TRBJ2-3|TRBV4-2
TGTGCCAGCAGCCAAGAGGAAGAGCGGGAGGCCGCAGATACGCAGTATTTT
CASSQEEEREAADTQYF